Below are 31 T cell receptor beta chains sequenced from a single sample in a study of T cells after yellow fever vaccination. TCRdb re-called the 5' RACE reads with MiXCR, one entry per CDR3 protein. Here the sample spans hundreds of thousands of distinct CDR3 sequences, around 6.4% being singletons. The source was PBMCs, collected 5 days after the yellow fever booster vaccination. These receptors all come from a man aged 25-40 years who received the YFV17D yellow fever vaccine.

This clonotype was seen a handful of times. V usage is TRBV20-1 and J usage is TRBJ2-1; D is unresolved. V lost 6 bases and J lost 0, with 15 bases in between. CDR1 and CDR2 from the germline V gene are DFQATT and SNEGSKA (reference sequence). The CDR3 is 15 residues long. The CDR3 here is CSAKGSGRSYNEQFF. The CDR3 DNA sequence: TGCAGTGCCAAGGGATCGGGTCGCTCCTACAATGAGCAGTTCTTC.

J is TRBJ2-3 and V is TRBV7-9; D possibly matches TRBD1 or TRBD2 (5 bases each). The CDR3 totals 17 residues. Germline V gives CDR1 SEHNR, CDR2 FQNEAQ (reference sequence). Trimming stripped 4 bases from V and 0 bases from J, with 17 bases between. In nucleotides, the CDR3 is TGTGCCAGCAGCTCGGCCGGGGCCGCCTTTAGCACAGATACGCAGTATTTT. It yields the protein CASSSAGAAFSTDTQYF.

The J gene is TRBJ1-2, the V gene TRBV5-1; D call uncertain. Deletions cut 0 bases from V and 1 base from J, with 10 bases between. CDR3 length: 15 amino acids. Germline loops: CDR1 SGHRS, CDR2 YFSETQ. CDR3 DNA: TGCGCCAGCAGCTTGGGCCCGGACTATAACTATGGCTACACCTTC. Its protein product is CASSLGPDYNYGYTF.

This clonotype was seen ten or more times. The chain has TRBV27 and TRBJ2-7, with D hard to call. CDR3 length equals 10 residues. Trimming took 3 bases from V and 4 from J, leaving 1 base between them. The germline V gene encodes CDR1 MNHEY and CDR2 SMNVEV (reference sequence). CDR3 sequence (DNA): TGTGCCAGCAGTTTGTACGAGCAGTACTTC. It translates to CASSLYEQYF.

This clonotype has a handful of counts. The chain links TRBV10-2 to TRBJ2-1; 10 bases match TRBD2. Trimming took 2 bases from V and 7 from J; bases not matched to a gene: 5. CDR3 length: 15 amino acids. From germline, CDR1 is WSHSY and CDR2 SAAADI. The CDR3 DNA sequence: TGCGCCAGCAGTGAGCCGGGACTAGCGAAGAATGAGCAGTTCTTC. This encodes CASSEPGLAKNEQFF.

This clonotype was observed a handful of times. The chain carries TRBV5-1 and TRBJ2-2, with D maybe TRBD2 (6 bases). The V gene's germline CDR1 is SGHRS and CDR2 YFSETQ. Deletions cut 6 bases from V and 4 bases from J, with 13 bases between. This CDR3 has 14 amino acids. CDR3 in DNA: TGCGCCAGCAAGGCGGGGCTCGGCACCGGGGAGCTGTTTTTT. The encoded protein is CASKAGLGTGELFF.

The CDR3: CASSQVTGPAFF. CDR3 bases: TGTGCCAGCAGCCAAGTGACAGGGCCAGCTTTCTTT. The chain carries TRBV14 and TRBJ1-1; the match to TRBD1 covers 7 bases. Germline V gene lookup returns CDR1 SGHDN and CDR2 FVKESK. This CDR3 has 12 residues. With 1 base clipped from V and 10 bases from J, the junction kept 3 bases outside the gene matches.

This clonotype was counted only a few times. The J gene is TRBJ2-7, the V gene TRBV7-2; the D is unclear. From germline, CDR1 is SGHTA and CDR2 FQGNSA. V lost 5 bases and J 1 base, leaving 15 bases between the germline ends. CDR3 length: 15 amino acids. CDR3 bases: TGTGCCAGCAGCCCCGGCCTCACAATATCCTACGAGCAGTACTTC. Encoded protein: CASSPGLTISYEQYF.

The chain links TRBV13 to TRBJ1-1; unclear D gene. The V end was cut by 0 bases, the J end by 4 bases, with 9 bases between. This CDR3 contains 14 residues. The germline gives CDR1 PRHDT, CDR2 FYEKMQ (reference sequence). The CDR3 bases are TGTGCCAGCAGCTTAGGGGGATCGGGCACTGAAGCTTTCTTT. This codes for CASSLGGSGTEAFF.

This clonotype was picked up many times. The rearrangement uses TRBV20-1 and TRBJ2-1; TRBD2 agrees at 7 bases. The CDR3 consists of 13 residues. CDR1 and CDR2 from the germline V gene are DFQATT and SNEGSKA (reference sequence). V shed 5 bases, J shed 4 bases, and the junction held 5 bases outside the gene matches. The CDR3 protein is CSAGGSGYNEQFF. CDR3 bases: TGCAGTGCTGGCGGGAGTGGGTACAATGAGCAGTTCTTC.

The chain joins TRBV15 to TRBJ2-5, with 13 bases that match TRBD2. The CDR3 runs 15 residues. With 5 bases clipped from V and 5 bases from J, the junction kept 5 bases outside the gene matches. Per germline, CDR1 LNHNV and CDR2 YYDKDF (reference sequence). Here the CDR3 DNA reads TGTGCCACCAGCCTTTGGACTAGCGGGAGCGAGACCCAGTACTTC. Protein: CATSLWTSGSETQYF.

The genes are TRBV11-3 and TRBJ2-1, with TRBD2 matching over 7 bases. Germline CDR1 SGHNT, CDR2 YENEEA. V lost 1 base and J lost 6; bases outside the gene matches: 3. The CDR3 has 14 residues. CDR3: CASSLGGSVNEQFF. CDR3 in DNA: TGTGCCAGCAGCTTAGGCGGGAGTGTCAATGAGCAGTTCTTC.

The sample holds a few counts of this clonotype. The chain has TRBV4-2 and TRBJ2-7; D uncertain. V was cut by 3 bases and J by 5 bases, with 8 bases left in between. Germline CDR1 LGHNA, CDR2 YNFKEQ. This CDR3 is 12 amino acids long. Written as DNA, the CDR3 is TGTGCCAGCAGCCAGACCCACCACGAGCAGTACTTC. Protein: CASSQTHHEQYF.

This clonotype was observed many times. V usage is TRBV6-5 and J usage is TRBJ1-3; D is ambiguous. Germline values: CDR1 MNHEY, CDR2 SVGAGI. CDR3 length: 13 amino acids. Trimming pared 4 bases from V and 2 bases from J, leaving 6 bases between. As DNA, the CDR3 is TGTGCCAGCAGTTTTCAGCCTGGAAACACCATATATTTT. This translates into CASSFQPGNTIYF.

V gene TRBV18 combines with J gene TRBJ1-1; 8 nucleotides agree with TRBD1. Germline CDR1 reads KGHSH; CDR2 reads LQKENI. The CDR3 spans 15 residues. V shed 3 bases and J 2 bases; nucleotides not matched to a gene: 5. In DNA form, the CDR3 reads TGTGCCAGCTCACCCACAGGGGGGGCTAACACTGAAGCTTTCTTT. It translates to CASSPTGGANTEAFF. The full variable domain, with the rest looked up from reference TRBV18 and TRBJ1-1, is NAGVMQNPRHLVRRRGQEARLRCSPMKGHSHVYWYRQLPEEGLKFMVYLQKENIIDESGMPKERFSAEFPKEGPSILRIQQVVRGDSAAYFCASSPTGGANTEAFFGQGTRLTVV.

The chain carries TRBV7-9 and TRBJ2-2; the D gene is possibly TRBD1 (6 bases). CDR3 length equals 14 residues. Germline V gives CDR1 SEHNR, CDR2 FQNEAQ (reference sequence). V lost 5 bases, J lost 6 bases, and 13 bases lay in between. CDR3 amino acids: CASSIQGFAGELFF. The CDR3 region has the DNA TGTGCCAGCAGCATACAGGGTTTCGCCGGGGAGCTGTTTTTT.

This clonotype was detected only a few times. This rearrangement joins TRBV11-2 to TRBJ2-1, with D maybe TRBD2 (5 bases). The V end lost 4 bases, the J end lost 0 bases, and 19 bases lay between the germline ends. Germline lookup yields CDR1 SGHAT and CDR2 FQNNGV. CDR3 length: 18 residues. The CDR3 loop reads CASSSRAALADSYNEQFF. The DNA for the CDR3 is TGTGCCAGCAGCTCGCGGGCCGCTCTAGCAGACTCCTACAATGAGCAGTTCTTC.

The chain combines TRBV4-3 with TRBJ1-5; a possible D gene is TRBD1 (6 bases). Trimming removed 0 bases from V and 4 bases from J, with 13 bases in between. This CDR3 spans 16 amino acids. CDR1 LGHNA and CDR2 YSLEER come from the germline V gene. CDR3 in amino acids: CASSQDIGGPNQPQHF. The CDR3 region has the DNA TGCGCCAGCAGCCAAGATATCGGGGGCCCTAATCAGCCCCAGCATTTT.

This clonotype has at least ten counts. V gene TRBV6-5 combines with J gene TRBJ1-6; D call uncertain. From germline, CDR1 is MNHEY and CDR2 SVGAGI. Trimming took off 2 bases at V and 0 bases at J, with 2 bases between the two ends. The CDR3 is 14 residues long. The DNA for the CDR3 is TGTGCCAGCAGTTACACCTCCTATAATTCACCCCTCCACTTT. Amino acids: CASSYTSYNSPLHF.

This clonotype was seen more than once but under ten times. CDR3 loop: CSARAPGETDFF. The CDR3 region has the DNA TGCAGTGCTCGAGCCCCAGGCGAAACTGATTTCTTT. This chain joins TRBV20-1 and TRBJ1-1, with D unresolved. Looked up from germline, CDR1 is DFQATT and CDR2 is SNEGSKA (reference sequence). The germline V and J ends were trimmed by 5 bases and 13 bases, with 20 bases remaining between them. The CDR3 is 12 residues long.

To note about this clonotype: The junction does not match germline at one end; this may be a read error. The CDR3 sequence: CCAPSGTGGKWQPQHF. The DNA for the CDR3 is TGCTGTGCACCGTCCGGGACAGGGGGAAAGTGGCAGCCCCAGCATTTT. The chain uses TRBV20-1 and TRBJ1-5; 11 nucleotides align to TRBD1. Germline V gene data show CDR1 as DFQATT and CDR2 as SNEGSKA (reference sequence). The CDR3 is 16 residues long.

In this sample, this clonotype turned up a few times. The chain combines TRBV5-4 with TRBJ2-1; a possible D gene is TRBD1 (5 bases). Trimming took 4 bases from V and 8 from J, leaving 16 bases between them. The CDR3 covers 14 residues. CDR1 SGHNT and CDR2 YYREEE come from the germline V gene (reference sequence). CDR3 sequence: CASSLHRGTDEQFF. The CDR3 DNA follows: TGTGCCAGCAGCCTCCATAGGGGTACGGATGAGCAGTTCTTC.

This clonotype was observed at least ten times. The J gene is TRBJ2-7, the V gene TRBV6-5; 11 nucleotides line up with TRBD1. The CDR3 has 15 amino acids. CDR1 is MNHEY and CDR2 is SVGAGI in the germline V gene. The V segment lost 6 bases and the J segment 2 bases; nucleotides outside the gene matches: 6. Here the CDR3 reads CASRFRDRGTYEQYF. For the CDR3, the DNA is TGTGCCAGCAGGTTCCGGGACAGGGGGACCTACGAGCAGTACTTC.

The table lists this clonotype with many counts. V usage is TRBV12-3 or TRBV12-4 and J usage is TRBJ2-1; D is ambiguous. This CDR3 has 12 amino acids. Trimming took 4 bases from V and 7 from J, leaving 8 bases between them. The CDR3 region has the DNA TGTGCCAGCAGTTCGGTCCATAATGAGCAGTTCTTC. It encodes CASSSVHNEQFF.

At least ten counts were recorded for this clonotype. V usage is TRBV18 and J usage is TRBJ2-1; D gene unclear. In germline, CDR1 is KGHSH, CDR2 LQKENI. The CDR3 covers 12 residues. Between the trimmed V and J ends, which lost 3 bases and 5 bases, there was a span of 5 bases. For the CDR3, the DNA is TGTGCCAGCTCACCGGCGGACAATGAGCAGTTCTTC. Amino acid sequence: CASSPADNEQFF.

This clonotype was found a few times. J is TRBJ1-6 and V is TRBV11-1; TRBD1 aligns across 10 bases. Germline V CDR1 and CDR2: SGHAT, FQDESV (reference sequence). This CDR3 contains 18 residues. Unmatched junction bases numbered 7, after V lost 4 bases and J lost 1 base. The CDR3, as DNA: TGTGCCAGCAGCTCTCCGGGACAGGGGAGATCCTATAATTCACCCCTCCACTTT. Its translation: CASSSPGQGRSYNSPLHF.

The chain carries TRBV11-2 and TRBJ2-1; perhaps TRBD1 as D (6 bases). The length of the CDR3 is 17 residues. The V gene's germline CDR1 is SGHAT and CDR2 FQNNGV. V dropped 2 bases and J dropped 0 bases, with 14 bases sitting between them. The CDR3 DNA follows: TGTGCCAGCAGCTTACGTTACGGGACAAGCTCCTACAATGAGCAGTTCTTC. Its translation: CASSLRYGTSSYNEQFF.

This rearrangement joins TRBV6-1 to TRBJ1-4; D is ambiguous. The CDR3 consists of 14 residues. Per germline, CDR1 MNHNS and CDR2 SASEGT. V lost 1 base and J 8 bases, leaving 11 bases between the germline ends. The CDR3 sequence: CASSEGRNREKLFF. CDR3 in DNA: TGTGCCAGCAGTGAAGGGAGGAACCGGGAAAAACTGTTTTTT.

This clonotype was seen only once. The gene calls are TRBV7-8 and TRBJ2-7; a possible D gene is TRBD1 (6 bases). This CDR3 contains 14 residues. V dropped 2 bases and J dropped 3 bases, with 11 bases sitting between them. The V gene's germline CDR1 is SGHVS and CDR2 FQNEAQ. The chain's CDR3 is CASSLIWTDYEQYF. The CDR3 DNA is TGTGCCAGCAGCTTAATCTGGACAGACTACGAGCAGTACTTC.

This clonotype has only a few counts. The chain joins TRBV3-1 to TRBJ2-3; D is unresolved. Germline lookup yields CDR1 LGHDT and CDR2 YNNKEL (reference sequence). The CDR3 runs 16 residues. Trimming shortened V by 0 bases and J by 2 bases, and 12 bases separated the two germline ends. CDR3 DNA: TGTGCCAGCAGCCAAGAGAGCCGCCCCTTCACAGATACGCAGTATTTT. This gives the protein CASSQESRPFTDTQYF.

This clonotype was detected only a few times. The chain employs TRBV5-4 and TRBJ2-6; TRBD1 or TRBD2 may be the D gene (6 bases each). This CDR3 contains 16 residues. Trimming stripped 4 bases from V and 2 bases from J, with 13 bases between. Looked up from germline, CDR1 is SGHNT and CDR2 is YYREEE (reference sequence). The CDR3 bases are TGTGCCAGCAGCCCGGGGGCTACCCCTGGGGCCAACGTCCTGACTTTC. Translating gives CASSPGATPGANVLTF.